Sequencing of this T cell receptor beta chain was carried out in a study of prognosis after radiotherapy for stage I lung cancer. At the level of the study: SBRT spanned 3 to 5 fractions, reaching a biologically effective dose of at least 100 Gy. A handful of patients had distant metastases at a median of about seven months after radiotherapy, and under 19 showed no significant progression.

To note about this clonotype: Its antigen remains unknown.

Starting from genomic DNA, TCR beta CDR3 was amplified through two-round multiplex PCR. Individual primers that were specific to each TRBV and TRBJ gene served in first-round PCR. TCRdb re-called the multiplex PCR reads with MiXCR, one entry per CDR3 protein. The sample records tens of thousands of distinct CDR3 sequences, about a third being singletons. Germline V gene sequence: CDR1 SGHTA, CDR2 FQGNSA. The CDR3 extends over 16 amino acids. The V end lost 5 bases, the J end lost 14 bases, and 27 bases lay between the germline ends. Findings of the study overall: With medians of about 10,000 versus 6,900, unique TCR clone counts fell after stereotactic body radiation therapy. Shannon entropy after stereotactic body radiation therapy was lower in patients who developed distant metastases.

This specimen consisted of PBMCs, obtained before or after stereotactic body radiation therapy (not recorded which). This clonotype was sampled from a donor aged 50 or older with non-small cell lung cancer. The chain combines TRBV7-2 with TRBJ2-2, with D possibly being TRBD1 or TRBD2 (5 bases each). The CDR3 reads CASSRRGVTPTGDLFF. Here the CDR3 DNA reads TGTGCCAGCAGCCGCCGGGGCGTAACCCCGACCGGTGATCTGTTTTTT. Complete variable domain (other parts from reference TRBV7-2 and TRBJ2-2): GAGVSQSPSNKVTEKGKDVELRCDPISGHTALYWYRQSLGQGLEFLIYFQGNSAPDKSGLPSDRFSAERTGGSVSTLTIQRTQQEDSAVYLCASSRRGVTPTGDLFFGEGSRLTVL.